These 16 T cell receptor beta chains were sequenced from one sample in a study of neoadjuvant anti-PD-1 for oral cavity cancer (dated by TCRdb to 2020 to 2023). Libraries were made using the immunoSEQ multiplex PCR assay. Here the immuneACCESS table is served through TCRdb, limited to in-frame sequences with V and J called. Missing clones are a known gap in these copies; in checked studies unresolved V genes cover under half, and the rest lacks a known reason. Recorded for this sample are some 10,000 clones; around 62% of them occurred a single time. Roughly 7.1% of the sample belongs to the ten largest clones. What this sample's time point label stands for: after neoadjuvant nivolumab, at surgical resection. The material was tumor tissue, obtained after nivolumab (anti-PD-1) treatment. These receptors were taken from a person aged 35-79 years with oral cavity squamous cell carcinoma.

The V and J genes are TRBV5-6 and TRBJ1-2; the D gene is possibly TRBD1 (5 bases). Trimming removed 4 bases from V and 8 bases from J, with 21 bases in between. Per germline, CDR1 SGHDT and CDR2 YYEEEE. The CDR3 spans 15 residues. The CDR3 nucleotides read TGTGCCAGCAGCACCCCCGAGTGGGGGGGAGGAGGCTACACCTTC. As protein: CASSTPEWGGGGYTF.

The chain couples TRBV6-4 to TRBJ1-5; D unresolved. Germline V gene sequence: CDR1 MRHNA, CDR2 SNTAGT. Trimming took off 3 bases at V and 7 bases at J, with 10 bases between the two ends. The CDR3 has 13 residues. CDR3 sequence reads: CASSEGMGQPQHF. The CDR3 nucleotides read TGTGCCAGCAGTGAGGGGATGGGACAGCCCCAGCATTTT.

This clone was detected only a few times. The rearrangement joins TRBV5-5 to TRBJ2-1; TRBD1 might be the D (6 bases). V was pared by 0 bases and J by 9 bases, with 10 bases between. This CDR3 contains 13 residues. Per germline, CDR1 SGHKS and CDR2 YYEKEE (reference sequence). The CDR3 DNA reads TGTGCCAGCAGCTTGGCAGGGGCGGGTGAGCAGTTCTTC. Amino acids: CASSLAGAGEQFF.

The gene calls are TRBV7-8 and TRBJ1-2; a possible D gene is TRBD1 (5 bases). This CDR3 region has 12 residues. The germline V gene encodes CDR1 SGHVS and CDR2 FQNEAQ. V dropped 5 bases and J dropped 7 bases, with 11 bases sitting between them. CDR3 sequence reads: CASSPGTVGYTF. The CDR3 DNA reads TGTGCCAGCAGCCCTGGGACGGTTGGCTACACCTTC. The variable domain in full, completed from reference TRBV7-8 and TRBJ1-2, reads GAGVSQSPRYKVAKRGQDVALRCDPISGHVSLFWYQQALGQGPEFLTYFQNEAQLDKSGLPSDRFFAERPEGSVSTLKIQRTQQEDSAVYLCASSPGTVGYTFGSGTRLTVV.

The chain links TRBV7-3 to TRBJ1-1; D not resolved. The CDR3 is 13 residues long. With 1 base removed from V and 1 base from J, the gap between germline ends came to 4 bases. Germline loops: CDR1 SGHTA, CDR2 FQGTGA. This CDR3 reads CASSLNRNTEAFF. The CDR3 DNA sequence: TGTGCCAGCAGCTTAAACAGGAACACTGAAGCTTTCTTT.

This rearrangement joins TRBV5-6 to TRBJ2-7, with D possibly being TRBD2 (6 bases). Trimming removed 4 bases at V and 0 bases at J, with 11 bases between. Looked up from germline, CDR1 is SGHDT and CDR2 is YYEEEE. The CDR3 is 14 residues long. The CDR3 DNA sequence: TGTGCCAGCAGCGCGGGACTCAGCTCCTACGAGCAGTACTTC. It encodes CASSAGLSSYEQYF.

This clone has more than one count but fewer than ten. The chain employs TRBV30 and TRBJ1-1; TRBD1 might be the D (6 bases). Germline V CDR1 and CDR2: GTSNPN, SVGIG (reference sequence). Trimming stripped 2 bases from V and 10 bases from J, with 20 bases between. The CDR3 totals 14 residues. This chain's CDR3 is CAWSPVGGARGAFF. Here the CDR3 DNA reads TGTGCCTGGAGTCCCGTGGGCGGGGCCAGGGGAGCTTTCTTT.

The rearrangement links TRBV5-1 to TRBJ2-7; D may correspond to TRBD1 or TRBD2 (5 bases each). Germline-derived CDR1 and CDR2 are SGHRS and YFSETQ. V shed 6 bases and J shed 0 bases, with 13 bases lying between them. The CDR3 runs 14 residues. CDR3 amino acids: CASNRDPSSYEQYF. CDR3 nucleotides: TGCGCCAGCAATCGGGACCCGAGCTCCTACGAGCAGTACTTC.

The chain carries TRBV28 and TRBJ1-2, with 7 bases matching TRBD1. The CDR3 is 12 residues long. Germline CDR1 MDHEN, CDR2 SYDVKM. After removal of 7 bases from V and 2 bases from J, the junction contained 1 base not matched to a gene. DNA for the CDR3: TGTGCCAGCACGGGACAGAACTATGGCTACACCTTC. This sequence encodes CASTGQNYGYTF.

The rearrangement links TRBV6-6 to TRBJ2-3, with 7 bases aligning to TRBD1. Germline CDR1 MNHNY, CDR2 SVGAGI (reference sequence). Trimming at V came to 6 bases and at J to 6 bases, leaving 12 bases not matched to a gene. This CDR3 spans 15 amino acids. The CDR3 sequence is CASRHTGTEWDTQYF. The CDR3 DNA follows: TGTGCCAGCAGACATACCGGGACAGAATGGGATACGCAGTATTTT.

This clone was recorded a few times. The V call is TRBV5-6, the J call TRBJ2-3; 8 nucleotides agree with TRBD1. The V segment lost 4 bases and the J segment 0 bases; nucleotides outside the gene matches: 4. CDR1 SGHDT and CDR2 YYEEEE come from the germline V gene. This CDR3 has 15 residues. The CDR3 loop is CASSAGTGSTDTQYF. CDR3 DNA sequence: TGTGCCAGCAGCGCCGGGACAGGTAGCACAGATACGCAGTATTTT.

CDR3 nucleotides: TGTGCCAGCAGCTCACTGACTAGCGCTGGGGCCAACGTCCTGACTTTC. It specifies CASSSLTSAGANVLTF. The J gene is TRBJ2-6, the V gene TRBV7-3, with TRBD2 matching 8 bases. The germline V gene encodes CDR1 SGHTA and CDR2 FQGTGA. V was pared by 4 bases and J by 2 bases, with 4 bases of the junction left unmatched. CDR3 length: 16 amino acids.

The rearrangement uses TRBV20-1 and TRBJ1-2, with D hard to call. CDR1 is DFQATT and CDR2 is SNEGSKA in the germline V gene (reference sequence). Trimming removed 3 bases from V and 12 bases from J, with 14 bases in between. The CDR3 runs to 11 residues. CDR3 DNA: TGCAGTGCTAGTTTACAGCCTCTGCACACCTTC. Translated, it gives CSASLQPLHTF.

The genes are TRBV19 and TRBJ1-6; D is ambiguous. The CDR3 totals 20 residues. Germline V lookup: CDR1 LNHDA, CDR2 SQIVND (reference sequence). V lost 3 bases and J lost 5, with 26 bases in between. The CDR3 protein is CASSIQHTADPSLNNSPLHF. The CDR3 region has the DNA TGTGCCAGTAGTATCCAGCACACTGCCGATCCCAGCCTTAATAATTCACCCCTCCACTTT.

This clone has just one count. The CDR3 region has the DNA TGTGCCAGCAGCGGTTACGGGACAGCCACCGGGGAGCTGTTTTTT. The encoded protein is CASSGYGTATGELFF. This chain connects TRBV7-9 to TRBJ2-2; 7 nucleotides line up with TRBD1. The CDR3 covers 15 residues. Germline CDR1 SEHNR, CDR2 FQNEAQ (reference sequence). The V and J ends lost 5 bases and 4 bases, in that order; junction bases with no gene match: 7. Full variable domain (remainder filled in from reference TRBV7-9 and TRBJ2-2): DTGVSQNPRHKITKRGQNVTFRCDPISEHNRLYWYRQTLGQGPEFLTYFQNEAQLEKSRLLSDRFSAERPKGSFSTLEIQRTEQGDSAMYLCASSGYGTATGELFFGEGSRLTVL.

This rearrangement joins TRBV5-6 to TRBJ1-4; tentative D call: TRBD1 (6 bases). The CDR3 is made up of 14 amino acids. Trimming took off 0 bases at V and 7 bases at J, with 10 bases between the two ends. Germline V gene lookup returns CDR1 SGHDT and CDR2 YYEEEE. The CDR3 DNA follows: TGTGCCAGCAGCTTGGGGCAGGGGACTGAAAAACTGTTTTTT. It yields the protein CASSLGQGTEKLFF.